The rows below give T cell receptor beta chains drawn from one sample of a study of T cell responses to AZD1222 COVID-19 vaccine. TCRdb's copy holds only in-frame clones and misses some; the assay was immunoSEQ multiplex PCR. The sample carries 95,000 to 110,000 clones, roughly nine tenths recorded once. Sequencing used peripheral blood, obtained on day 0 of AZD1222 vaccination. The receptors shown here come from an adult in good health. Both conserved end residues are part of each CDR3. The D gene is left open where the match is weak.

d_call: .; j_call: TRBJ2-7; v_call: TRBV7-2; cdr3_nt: TGTGCCAGCAGCTTAGGGAACCTGGTGTACGAGCAGTACTTC; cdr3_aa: CASSLGNLVYEQYF
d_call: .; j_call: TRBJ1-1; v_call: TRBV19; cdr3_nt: TGTGCCAGTGGACACCTGAACACTGAAGCTTTCTTT; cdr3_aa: CASGHLNTEAFF
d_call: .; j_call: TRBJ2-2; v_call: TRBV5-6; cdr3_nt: TGTGCCAGCAGCTTGGATGGGGAAGGGACCGGGGAGCTGTTTTTT; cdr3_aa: CASSLDGEGTGELFF
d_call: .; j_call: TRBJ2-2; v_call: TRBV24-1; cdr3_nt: TGTGCCACCAGGAGGGACCTTAACACCGGGGAGCTGTTTTTT; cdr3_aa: CATRRDLNTGELFF
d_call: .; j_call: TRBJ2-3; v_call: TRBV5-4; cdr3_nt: TGTGCCAGCAGCTTGAGGACAGATTCAGATACGCAGTATTTT; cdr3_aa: CASSLRTDSDTQYF
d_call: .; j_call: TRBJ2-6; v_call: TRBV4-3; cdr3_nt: TGCGCCAGCAGCCAAGATCCGGGGCAGGGGAAACTCTGGAGGGCCAACGTCCTGACTTTC; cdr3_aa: CASSQDPGQGKLWRANVLTF
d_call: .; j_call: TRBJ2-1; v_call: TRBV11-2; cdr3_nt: TGTGCCAGCAGCTTTCCCACAACCTACAATGAGCAGTTCTTC; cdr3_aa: CASSFPTTYNEQFF
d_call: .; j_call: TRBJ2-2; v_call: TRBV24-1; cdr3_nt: TGTGCCACCGGGACACCAAACACCGGGGAGCTGTTTTTT; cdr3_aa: CATGTPNTGELFF
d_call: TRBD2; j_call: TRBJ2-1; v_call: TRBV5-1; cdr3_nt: TGCGCCAGCAGCTCCCGGACTAGCGGTTCCAATGAGCAGTTCTTC; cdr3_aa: CASSSRTSGSNEQFF
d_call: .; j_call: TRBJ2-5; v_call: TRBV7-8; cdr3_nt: TGTGCCAGCAGCCCCCCTGAAGAGACCCAGTACTTC; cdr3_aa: CASSPPEETQYF
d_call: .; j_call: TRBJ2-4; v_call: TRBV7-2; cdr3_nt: TGTGCCAGCAGCTTGGACGCGGGACTCACTATTCAGTACTTC; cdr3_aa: CASSLDAGLTIQYF
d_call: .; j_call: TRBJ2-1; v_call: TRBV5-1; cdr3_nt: TGCGCCAGCAGCTTAGCGCAGGGCCGGGCCAATGAGCAGTTCTTC; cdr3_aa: CASSLAQGRANEQFF
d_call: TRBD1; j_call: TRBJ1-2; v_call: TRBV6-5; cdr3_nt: TGTGCCAGCAGGCCAACAGGGGGCGGAGGCTACACCTTC; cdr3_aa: CASRPTGGGGYTF
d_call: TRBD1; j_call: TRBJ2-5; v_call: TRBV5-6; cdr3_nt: TGTGCCAGCAGCCTTGGACAGGGCGTCCAAGAGACCCAGTACTTC; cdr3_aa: CASSLGQGVQETQYF
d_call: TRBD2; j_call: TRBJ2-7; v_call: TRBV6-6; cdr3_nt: TGTGCCAGCAGTTACCCCGGACTAGCGGGGAACTACGAGCAGTACTTC; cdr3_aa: CASSYPGLAGNYEQYF
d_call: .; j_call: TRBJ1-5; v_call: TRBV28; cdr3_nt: TGTGCCAGCAGTCAGGACAGATATTGGCTTGATCAGCCCCAGCATTTT; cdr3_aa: CASSQDRYWLDQPQHF
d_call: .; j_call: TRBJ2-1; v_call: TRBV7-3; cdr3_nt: TGTGCCAGCAGCTTAACGGGGGTCATGGGCCTTCGAGAGAATGAGCAGTTCTTC; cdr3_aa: CASSLTGVMGLRENEQFF
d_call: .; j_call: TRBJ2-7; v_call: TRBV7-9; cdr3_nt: TGTGCCAGCAGCTTAGCGAGGTCAGTCAAGCAGTACTTC; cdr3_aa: CASSLARSVKQYF
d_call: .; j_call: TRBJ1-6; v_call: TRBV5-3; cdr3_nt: TGTGCCAGAAGCTCGATCGGACTTTCACCCCTCCACTTT; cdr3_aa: CARSSIGLSPLHF
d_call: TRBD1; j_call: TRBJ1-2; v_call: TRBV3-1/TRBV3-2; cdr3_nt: TGTGCCAGCAGCCAGCCCGGAGGGGGCGCAGGCTATGGCTACACCTTC; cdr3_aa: CASSQPGGGAGYGYTF
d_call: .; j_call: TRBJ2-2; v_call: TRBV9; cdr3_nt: TGTGCCAGCAGCGCCCCGGGGACTAACACCGGGGAGCTGTTTTTT; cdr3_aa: CASSAPGTNTGELFF
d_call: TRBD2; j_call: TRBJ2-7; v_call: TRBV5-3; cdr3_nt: TGTGCCAGAAGCTTGGAACACCTAGCGGGAGTCGAGCAGTACTTC; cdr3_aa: CARSLEHLAGVEQYF
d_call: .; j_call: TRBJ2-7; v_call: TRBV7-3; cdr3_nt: TGTGCCAGCAGCTTCTCGAGCTCCTACGAGCAGTACTTC; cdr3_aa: CASSFSSSYEQYF
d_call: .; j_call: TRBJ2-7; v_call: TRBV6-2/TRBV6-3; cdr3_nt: TGTGCCAGCAGTTATTCCTCCTACGAGCAGTACTTC; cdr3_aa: CASSYSSYEQYF